The T cell receptor (beta chain) described here comes from a study of graft-versus-host responses after intestinal transplantation (dated by TCRdb to 2020 to 2023). A note on the overall study: Multivisceral, liver-intestinal, or isolated intestinal transplants were received by the recipients. Anti-thymocyte globulin induction was given to all recipients, followed by maintenance tacrolimus and steroids for around three years. After intestinal transplantation, graft-versus-host and host-versus-graft alloreactive T cell clones in the graft, circulation and bone marrow were tracked using bulk TCR-beta CDR3 sequencing. Alloreactive clones were identified by sequencing pre-transplant mixed lymphocyte reaction products and comparing these products with unstimulated pre-transplant donor and recipient T cells. Of the 20 to 25 intestinal transplant recipients enrolled in the cohort, one of whom was a retransplant, 3 patients without pretransplant specimens were excluded. Donor T cell macrochimerism was defined as a peak of at least 4% donor T cells among recipient peripheral blood mononuclear cells. Samples from a few later patients were sequenced in-house on an Illumina MiSeq with MiXCR processing rather than by the commercial service. Paper-wide results and their limitations: Early after transplant, declines in HvG clones were associated with peak levels of circulating GvH clones. High GvH to HvG T cell clonal ratios were observed in the allografts of patients with donor T cell macrochimerism. Conclusions were limited by the relatively low number and heterogeneity of intestinal transplant patients. GvH clones turned up in recipient bone marrow, with some appearing earlier in ileal mucosa or blood, a pattern consistent with an intestinal mucosal origin.

About this clone itself: Its recognized antigen is unknown. Nothing much larger sits one base from this clone, and base qualities are not available.

Libraries were made using the immunoSEQ multiplex PCR assay. In most patients, genomic DNA was isolated using the Qiagen DNeasy Blood and Tissue Kit and sent frozen to Adaptive Biotechnologies for TCR sequencing. Adaptive Biotechnologies carried out high-throughput TCR-beta CDR3 sequencing of genomic DNA for most patients. As for how the authors treated the data: Adaptive's ImmunoSEQ software supplied the TCR sequencing data for around 19 patients, while MiXCR and VDJtools were used to process three other patients. To correct CD4 versus CD8 sorting errors, any sequence found in both subsets at a frequency ratio below 5:1 was removed. CDR3 nucleotide sequences shared between donor and recipient were removed because their origin could not be assigned. To be classed as alloreactive, a clone needed at least 2-fold expansion over unstimulated cells and a minimum CFSE-low frequency of 0.002% (template counts) or 0.001% (read counts). A clone was considered mappable if detected in the sequenced pre-transplant spleen, lymph node, or MLR CFSE-low populations of the donor or recipient. Cumulative frequency of alloreactive clones was calculated as a percentage of all sequences weighted by copy number. The source is immuneACCESS, and TCRdb retained only in-frame sequences with V and J called. Part of the clones is not carried over; for the studies checked, unresolved V genes explain less than half of this, and the remainder is unexplained. V and J calls and clone size follow that table, whereas D and trimming were derived from the DNA. The sample yields fewer than 95,000 clones; about 93% were counted once. The ten most abundant clones make up roughly 2% of the sample.

The time point tag for this specimen amounts to: cells obtained before transplantation from donor or recipient. CD3+CD4+ and CD3+CD8+ populations were FACS-sorted from unstimulated pre-transplant donor and recipient cells taken from spleen or lymph nodes. This specimen consisted of unstimulated CD8+ T cells sorted from spleen or lymph node cells, obtained before intestinal transplant. The TCR comes from a human donor who received an intestinal transplant.

The DNA reads as follows: TGTGCCAGCAGGTACTTGCAGGGGGCTGGGGCCAACGTCCTGACTTTC. This yields the protein CASRYLQGAGANVLTF. Rearrangement joined TRBV7-9 to TRBJ2-6; 7 middle bases align to TRBD1. Including cysteine and phenylalanine, the CDR3 has 16 amino acids. The read is trimmed to its CDR3 DNA, 48 bases read in frame from base 1. Trimmed from V: 6 bases; trimmed from J: 2 bases; junction bases lacking a gene match: 7. CDR1 SEHNR and CDR2 FQNEAQ were looked up in the germline V gene (reference sequence).